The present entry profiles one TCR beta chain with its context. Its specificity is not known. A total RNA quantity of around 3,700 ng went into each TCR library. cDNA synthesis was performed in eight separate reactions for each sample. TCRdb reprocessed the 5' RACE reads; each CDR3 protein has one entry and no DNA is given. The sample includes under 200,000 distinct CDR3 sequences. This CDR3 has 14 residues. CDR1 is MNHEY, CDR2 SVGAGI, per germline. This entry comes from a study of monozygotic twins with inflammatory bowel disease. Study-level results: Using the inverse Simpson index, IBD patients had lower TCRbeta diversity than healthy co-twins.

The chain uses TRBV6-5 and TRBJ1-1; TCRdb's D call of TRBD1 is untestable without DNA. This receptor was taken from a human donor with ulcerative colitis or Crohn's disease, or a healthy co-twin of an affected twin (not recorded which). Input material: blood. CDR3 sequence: CASSYSGTNTEAFF.